The clone carrying this T cell receptor beta chain has a single count. Its antigen is still unknown. This CDR3 is also generated by other DNA sequences in the sample. These data are taken from a study of shared clonotypes between healthy human individuals. Study context: Each donor's CD8 memory used one plate, CD8 naive two, each CD4 subset three. Study-wide findings and caveats: The sampled material consisted only of blood, and tissue repertoires are likely to differ. Among donors, sharing of clonotypes was expected to be affected by sequencing depth.

Unmatched junction bases numbered 3, after V lost 1 base and J lost 3 bases. CDR1 is SGDLS, CDR2 YYNGEE, per germline. The CDR3 sequence is 15 residues long. Libraries were prepared by immunoSEQ multiplex PCR; TCRdb keeps only in-frame clonotypes and omits some of them. Here the sample spans about 2,100,000 clones, about 92% being singletons. Naive CD8 cells lacked CD45RO and underwent positive selection for CCR7, leaving out terminally differentiated effector memory CD45RA+ cells. The donors were all Caucasian adults (living in Nashville, Tennessee). This clonotype was sampled from a man aged 18 to 30 in good health. Some clones in this sample may be carry-over from other donors' samples. Sequencing was done on a sample of naive CD8+ T cells from PBMCs. This chain links TRBV9 with TRBJ2-1; 8 positions agree with TRBD2. For the CDR3, the DNA is TGTGCCAGCAGCGTAAGCGGGAGAGACTACAATGAGCAGTTCTTC. Its translation: CASSVSGRDYNEQFF.